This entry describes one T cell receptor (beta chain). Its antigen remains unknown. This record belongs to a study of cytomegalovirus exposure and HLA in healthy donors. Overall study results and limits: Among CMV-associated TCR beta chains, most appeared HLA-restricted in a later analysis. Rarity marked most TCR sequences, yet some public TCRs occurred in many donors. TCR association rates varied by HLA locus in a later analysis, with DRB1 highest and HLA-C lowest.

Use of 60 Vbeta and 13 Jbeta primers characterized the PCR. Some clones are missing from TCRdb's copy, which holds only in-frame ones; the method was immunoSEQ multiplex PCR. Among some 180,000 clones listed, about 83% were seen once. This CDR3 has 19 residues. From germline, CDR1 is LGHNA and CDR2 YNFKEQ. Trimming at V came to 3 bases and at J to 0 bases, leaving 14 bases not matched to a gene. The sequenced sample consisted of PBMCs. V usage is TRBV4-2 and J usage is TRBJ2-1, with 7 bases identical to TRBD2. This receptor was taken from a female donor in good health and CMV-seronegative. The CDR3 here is CASSQRGSGGPSSYNEQFF. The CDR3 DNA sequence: TGTGCCAGCAGCCAGAGGGGATCGGGGGGTCCTAGCTCCTACAATGAGCAGTTCTTC.